This is a list of T cell receptor beta chains from one sample in a study of neurological immune-mediated disorders. MiXCR, applied by TCRdb to the 5' RACE reads, yields one record per CDR3 protein. The sample lists 50,000 or so distinct CDR3 sequences, 3% to 3.5% occurring once. The sequenced sample was PBMCs. All receptors come from a man aged 35 to 55 with multiple sclerosis. Each CDR3 is given with its conserved first and last residue. Fields, in order: V gene, J gene, D gene, clone size, CDR3 protein, CDR3 DNA. D genes are given only for firm matches. Clone size is given for some rows only: seen once, a few or many times, or a class if the clone is expanded.

v_gene: TRBV12-3/TRBV12-4
j_gene: TRBJ2-1
d_gene: TRBD2
abundance: many
CDR3aa: CASMLAGSSYNEQFF
CDR3nt: TGTGCCAGCATGTTAGCGGGAAGCTCCTACAATGAGCAGTTCTTC

v_gene: TRBV19
j_gene: TRBJ1-5
d_gene: -
abundance: few
CDR3aa: CASSISGRNQPQHF
CDR3nt: TGTGCCAGTAGTATTTCGGGAAGGAATCAGCCCCAGCATTTT

v_gene: TRBV5-6
j_gene: TRBJ1-2
d_gene: -
abundance: many
CDR3aa: CASSLAHQPYGYTF
CDR3nt: TGTGCCAGCAGCTTGGCCCACCAGCCATATGGCTACACCTTC

v_gene: TRBV20-1
j_gene: TRBJ2-3
d_gene: TRBD2
abundance: medium-sized
CDR3aa: CSVMVAGPDTQYF
CDR3nt: TGCAGTGTAATGGTAGCGGGGCCAGATACGCAGTATTTT

v_gene: TRBV3-1
j_gene: TRBJ1-1
d_gene: TRBD1
abundance: many
CDR3aa: CASSRGQGTEAFF
CDR3nt: TGTGCCAGCAGCCGGGGACAGGGCACTGAAGCTTTCTTT

v_gene: TRBV4-1
j_gene: TRBJ1-5
d_gene: TRBD1
abundance: -
CDR3aa: CASSQDRVSQPQNF
CDR3nt: TGCGCCAGCAGCCAGGACAGGGTTAGTCAGCCCCAGAATTTT

v_gene: TRBV20-1
j_gene: TRBJ2-1
d_gene: -
abundance: many
CDR3aa: CSASRVSGTAYNEQFF
CDR3nt: TGCAGTGCTAGTCGGGTTTCGGGGACCGCCTACAATGAGCAGTTCTTC

v_gene: TRBV20-1
j_gene: TRBJ1-4
d_gene: TRBD1
abundance: many
CDR3aa: CSARDKDRAGEKLFF
CDR3nt: TGCAGTGCTAGAGACAAGGACAGGGCGGGAGAAAAACTGTTTTTT

v_gene: TRBV5-6
j_gene: TRBJ2-1
d_gene: -
abundance: many
CDR3aa: CASSRGPEQFF
CDR3nt: TGTGCCAGCAGTCGGGGCCCTGAGCAGTTCTTC

v_gene: TRBV20-1
j_gene: TRBJ2-7
d_gene: -
abundance: few
CDR3aa: CSVGLVGGTYEQYF
CDR3nt: TGCAGTGTCGGGTTGGTCGGGGGCACCTACGAGCAGTACTTC

v_gene: TRBV20-1
j_gene: TRBJ2-7
d_gene: TRBD2
abundance: many
CDR3aa: CSAKAGVSDSYEQYF
CDR3nt: TGCAGTGCTAAGGCGGGGGTCTCTGACTCCTACGAGCAGTACTTC

v_gene: TRBV6-5
j_gene: TRBJ2-7
d_gene: -
abundance: many
CDR3aa: CASSWTVSYEQYF
CDR3nt: TGTGCCAGCAGTTGGACAGTCTCCTACGAGCAGTACTTC

v_gene: TRBV4-1
j_gene: TRBJ1-2
d_gene: TRBD1
abundance: many
CDR3aa: CASSDGTGGRYGYTF
CDR3nt: TGCGCCAGCAGCGACGGGACAGGGGGACGGTATGGCTACACCTTC

v_gene: TRBV5-1
j_gene: TRBJ2-1
d_gene: -
abundance: many
CDR3aa: CASSLSQGPSNEQFF
CDR3nt: TGCGCCAGCAGCTTGTCCCAGGGGCCCAGCAATGAGCAGTTCTTC

v_gene: TRBV9
j_gene: TRBJ1-2
d_gene: TRBD1
abundance: many
CDR3aa: CASSLGGTGDYGYTF
CDR3nt: TGTGCCAGCAGTCTAGGGGGGACAGGGGACTATGGCTACACCTTC

v_gene: TRBV6-5
j_gene: TRBJ1-2
d_gene: -
abundance: many
CDR3aa: CASSYSPGADYGYTF
CDR3nt: TGTGCCAGCAGTTACTCACCAGGGGCCGACTATGGCTACACCTTC

v_gene: TRBV27
j_gene: TRBJ2-1
d_gene: TRBD2
abundance: many
CDR3aa: CASSLSGGHNEQFF
CDR3nt: TGTGCCAGCAGTTTAAGCGGGGGACACAATGAGCAGTTCTTC

v_gene: TRBV3-1
j_gene: TRBJ2-7
d_gene: -
abundance: many
CDR3aa: CASSQPAYEQYF
CDR3nt: TGTGCCAGCAGCCAGCCCGCTTACGAGCAGTACTTC

v_gene: TRBV12-3/TRBV12-4
j_gene: TRBJ2-2
d_gene: -
abundance: many
CDR3aa: CASSRDTGELFF
CDR3nt: TGTGCCAGCAGCAGGGACACCGGGGAGCTGTTTTTT

v_gene: TRBV27
j_gene: TRBJ1-2
d_gene: -
abundance: many
CDR3aa: CASSSPGRGNGYTF
CDR3nt: TGTGCCAGCAGTTCCCCGGGGAGGGGTAATGGCTACACCTTC

v_gene: TRBV4-1
j_gene: TRBJ2-7
d_gene: TRBD1
abundance: many
CDR3aa: CASSHPGQVVYEQYF
CDR3nt: TGCGCCAGCAGCCACCCGGGACAGGTTGTCTACGAGCAGTACTTC

v_gene: TRBV20-1
j_gene: TRBJ1-5
d_gene: TRBD1
abundance: many
CDR3aa: CSARPGQGTSNQPQHF
CDR3nt: TGCAGTGCTAGACCGGGACAGGGCACGAGCAATCAGCCCCAGCATTTT

v_gene: TRBV12-5
j_gene: TRBJ2-1
d_gene: -
abundance: many
CDR3aa: CASGFSHNEQFF
CDR3nt: TGTGCTAGTGGTTTCTCGCACAATGAGCAGTTCTTC

v_gene: TRBV7-2
j_gene: TRBJ2-1
d_gene: TRBD1
abundance: few
CDR3aa: CASSFSTGRKLFF
CDR3nt: TGTGCCAGCAGCTTTTCGACAGGGCGAAAGCTGTTCTTC

v_gene: TRBV5-5
j_gene: TRBJ1-1
d_gene: -
abundance: many
CDR3aa: CASSPGRTLNTEAFF
CDR3nt: TGTGCCAGCAGCCCGGGACGGACCTTGAACACTGAAGCTTTCTTT

v_gene: TRBV12-5
j_gene: TRBJ2-7
d_gene: -
abundance: few
CDR3aa: CASGSFGDSSYEQYF
CDR3nt: TGTGCTAGTGGTTCGTTCGGGGATAGCTCCTACGAGCAGTACTTC

v_gene: TRBV15
j_gene: TRBJ2-2
d_gene: TRBD1
abundance: many
CDR3aa: CATSGQGNTGELFF
CDR3nt: TGTGCCACCTCGGGACAGGGAAACACCGGGGAGCTGTTTTTT

v_gene: TRBV3-1
j_gene: TRBJ1-5
d_gene: -
abundance: many
CDR3aa: CASSQARVQPQHF
CDR3nt: TGTGCCAGCAGCCAAGCTAGGGTTCAGCCCCAGCATTTT

v_gene: TRBV6-5
j_gene: TRBJ2-3
d_gene: -
abundance: many
CDR3aa: CASSYSANTDTQYF
CDR3nt: TGTGCCAGCAGTTACTCCGCTAACACAGATACGCAGTATTTT

v_gene: TRBV5-1
j_gene: TRBJ1-2
d_gene: TRBD1
abundance: many
CDR3aa: CASRPGQVDGYTF
CDR3nt: TGCGCCAGCAGACCTGGACAGGTCGATGGCTACACCTTC

v_gene: TRBV6-8
j_gene: TRBJ2-5
d_gene: TRBD2
abundance: many
CDR3aa: CASSYSSILAGDQETQYF
CDR3nt: TGTGCCAGCAGTTACTCCTCCATCTTAGCGGGGGACCAAGAGACCCAGTACTTC

v_gene: TRBV27
j_gene: TRBJ2-3
d_gene: TRBD1
abundance: many
CDR3aa: CASGQGWVGTDTQYF
CDR3nt: TGTGCCAGTGGACAGGGCTGGGTGGGCACAGATACGCAGTATTTT

v_gene: TRBV11-3
j_gene: TRBJ2-6
d_gene: -
abundance: -
CDR3aa: CASSWGQLLSSGANVLTF
CDR3nt: TGTGCCAGCAGCTGGGGTCAGTTATTAAGCTCTGGGGCCAACGTCCTGACTTTC

v_gene: TRBV12-3/TRBV12-4
j_gene: TRBJ1-1
d_gene: -
abundance: many
CDR3aa: CASSSMDREAFF
CDR3nt: TGTGCCAGCAGTTCTATGGACAGAGAAGCTTTCTTT

v_gene: TRBV5-6
j_gene: TRBJ1-6
d_gene: -
abundance: few
CDR3aa: CASNLARGDSPLNF
CDR3nt: TGTGCCAGCAACCTGGCACGGGGGGATTCACCCCTCAACTTT

v_gene: TRBV27
j_gene: TRBJ1-5
d_gene: -
abundance: many
CDR3aa: CASSLYLGQPQNF
CDR3nt: TGTGCCAGCAGTTTATATCTGGGTCAGCCCCAGAATTTT

v_gene: TRBV18
j_gene: TRBJ1-6
d_gene: -
abundance: few
CDR3aa: CASSQLGAESPLNF
CDR3nt: TGTGCCAGCTCACAGTTGGGGGCAGAGTCACCCCTCAACTTT